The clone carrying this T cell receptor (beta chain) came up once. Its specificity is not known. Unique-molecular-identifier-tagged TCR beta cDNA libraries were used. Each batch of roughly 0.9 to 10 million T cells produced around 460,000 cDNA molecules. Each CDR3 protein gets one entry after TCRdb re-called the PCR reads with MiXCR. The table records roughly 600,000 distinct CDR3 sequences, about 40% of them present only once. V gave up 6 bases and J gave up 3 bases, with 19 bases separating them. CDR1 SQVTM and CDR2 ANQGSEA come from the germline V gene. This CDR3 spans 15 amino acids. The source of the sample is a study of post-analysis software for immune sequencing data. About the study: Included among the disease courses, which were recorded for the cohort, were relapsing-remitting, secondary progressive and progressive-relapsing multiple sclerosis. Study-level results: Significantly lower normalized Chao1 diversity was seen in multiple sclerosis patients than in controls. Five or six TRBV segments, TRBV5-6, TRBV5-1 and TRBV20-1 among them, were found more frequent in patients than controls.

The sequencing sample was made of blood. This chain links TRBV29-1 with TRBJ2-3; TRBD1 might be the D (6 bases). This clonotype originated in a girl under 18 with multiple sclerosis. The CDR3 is CSVHTDRSRTDTQYF. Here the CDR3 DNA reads TGCAGCGTGCACACCGACAGGAGTAGAACAGATACGCAGTATTTT.